The clone carrying this TCR beta chain was observed a few times. Its specificity is not known. TCRdb processed the 5' RACE reads anew with MiXCR; each CDR3 protein has one entry. The sample contains approximately 1.8 million distinct CDR3 sequences, less than 35% of which appear only once. This specimen comes from a study of identical twins. General study results and limits: Conclusions leaned on cross-sectional statistical analysis and did not track the same donors over time. Reduced insertions were recorded for abundant cord blood beta clonotypes, with no such pattern in memory repertoires.

V lost 0 bases, J lost 2 bases, and 13 bases lay in between. The CDR3 loop spans 16 amino acids. Germline CDR1 is MNHEY and CDR2 is SMNVEV (reference sequence). The sequencing input was cord blood. The chain combines TRBV27 with TRBJ1-2; tentative D call: TRBD1 (6 bases). This receptor was taken from a newborn girl in good health. The CDR3 loop is CASSLSPRQENYGYTF. The DNA of the CDR3 is TGTGCCAGCAGTTTATCCCCGCGACAGGAGAACTATGGCTACACCTTC.